These T cell receptor beta chains were read from a single sample in a study of T cells in localized non-small cell lung cancer. Assay: immunoSEQ multiplex PCR; the TCRdb copy retains only in-frame clones and omits some. Seen here are more than 20,000 clones, less than 90% observed once, and the top ten hold 13% to 15%. Sequencing used peripheral blood, obtained before any cancer treatment. The receptors were gathered from a female donor of 60 years or more with stage I lung adenocarcinoma. The CDR3 runs from the conserved cysteine through the conserved F or W. The D gene is left open where the match is weak. Not every row has a clone size; where given, it reads once, few, many or a size class.

V gene	clone size	J gene	D gene	CDR3 DNA	CDR3 protein
TRBV5-4	.	TRBJ1-1	.	TGTGCCAGCAGCTTGCCGGACTCGAACACTGAAGCTTTCTTT	CASSLPDSNTEAFF
TRBV19	.	TRBJ2-1	TRBD2	TGTGCCAGTAGTGTGGGGACTAGCGGGGGCCAGAGCTCGCAGTTCTTC	CASSVGTSGGQSSQFF
TRBV7-3	.	TRBJ2-1	.	TGTGCCAGCAGCTTAACGAGTCGGTCGTCCGGTAATGAGCAGTTCTTC	CASSLTSRSSGNEQFF
TRBV28	.	TRBJ2-5	TRBD2	TGTGCCAGCAGTTTTTTACTAGCGGGAAGGGAGACCCAGTACTTC	CASSFLLAGRETQYF
TRBV19	.	TRBJ2-1	.	TGTGCCAGTAGTCGGGACCTGACGAATGAGCAGTTCTTC	CASSRDLTNEQFF
TRBV18	.	TRBJ2-1	.	TGTGCCAGCTCACCACTGGGGGTGGCAGGTAGCTCCTACAATGAGCAGTTCTTC	CASSPLGVAGSSYNEQFF
TRBV19	.	TRBJ1-6	.	TGTGCCAGTAGTATCACAGGGAGCTCCTATAATTCACCCCTCCACTTT	CASSITGSSYNSPLHF
TRBV6-5	.	TRBJ1-1	TRBD1	TGTGCCAGCGGGGACAGGGAGGTCTCTGAAGCTTTCTTT	CASGDREVSEAFF
TRBV30	.	TRBJ1-3	.	TGTGCCTGGAGTTCACAGGCTGGAAACACCATATATTTT	CAWSSQAGNTIYF
TRBV19	.	TRBJ1-5	.	TGTGCCAGTGGGGGGCCTAGCAATCAGCCCCAGCATTTT	CASGGPSNQPQHF
TRBV11-2	.	TRBJ1-5	.	TGTGCCAGCAGCTTGGGACAAGGACAAGTCAATCAGCCCCAGCATTTT	CASSLGQGQVNQPQHF
TRBV13	few	TRBJ2-5	.	TGTGCCAGCAGCTCGGAAAAGACCCAGTACTTC	CASSSEKTQYF
TRBV20-1	.	TRBJ2-7	.	TGCAGTGCTAGAGACCACGAGCAGTACTTC	CSARDHEQYF
TRBV7-8	.	TRBJ1-1	TRBD1	TGTGCCAGCAGCTACGGGACAGGAGCTTTCTTT	CASSYGTGAFF
TRBV6-6	once	TRBJ2-2	.	TGTGCCAGCAGTTTGGACCGCGTAGCGAGTACCGGGGAGCTGTTTTTT	CASSLDRVASTGELFF
TRBV6-5	.	TRBJ1-4	TRBD1	TGTGCCAGCAGTTTGACCGGGACAGGGGATGAAAAACTGTTTTTT	CASSLTGTGDEKLFF
TRBV6-4	.	TRBJ2-3	TRBD2	TGTGCCAGCAGTGAAACGGGCGGGGGGCCCACAGATACGCAGTATTTT	CASSETGGGPTDTQYF
TRBV19	.	TRBJ2-2	TRBD1	TGTGCCAGTAGACAAACAGGGGGCGCAGCCGGGGAGCTGTTTTTT	CASRQTGGAAGELFF
TRBV2	.	TRBJ2-7	TRBD2	TGTGCCAGTAAGGCGGGACTAGCGCTGGACGAGCAGTACTTC	CASKAGLALDEQYF
TRBV11-2	.	TRBJ1-2	TRBD1	TGTGCCAGCAGTCCCGGGACAGACTATGGCTACACCTTC	CASSPGTDYGYTF
TRBV9	.	TRBJ2-4	TRBD2	TGTGCCAGCAGCGTACGGGAGGGGCACATTCAGTACTTC	CASSVREGHIQYF
TRBV19	once	TRBJ2-7	TRBD1	TGTGCCAGTAGTATGACAGGGACGTCCTACGAGCAGTACTTC	CASSMTGTSYEQYF
TRBV12-5	few	TRBJ2-1	TRBD2	TGTGCTAGTGGTTTGGGCACTAGCGGGGGTAATGAGCAGTTCTTC	CASGLGTSGGNEQFF
TRBV9	.	TRBJ1-5	.	TGTGCCAGCAGCGTAGACCAGGGTGGCAATCAGCCCCAGCATTTT	CASSVDQGGNQPQHF
TRBV11-2	.	TRBJ1-6	.	TGTGCCAGCAGCTTAGACAGGTTTTATTCACCCCTCCACTTT	CASSLDRFYSPLHF
TRBV19	.	TRBJ1-1	TRBD1	TGTGCCAGTAGCCGCCCGGGACAGGGTGGAACTGAAGCTTTCTTT	CASSRPGQGGTEAFF